The clone carrying this T cell receptor (beta chain) was counted only a few times. Its antigen remains unknown. A single record per CDR3 protein comes from TCRdb applying MiXCR to the reads. The table shows about 530,000 distinct CDR3 sequences, with around 27% occurring only once. This entry belongs to a study of T cell repertoires in cytomegalovirus infection. Study overall: Evidence of both CMV infection and a matching HLA type came from public TCR beta signatures. Study findings and constraints: The ex vivo response was dominated by HLA-C-restricted CMV-specific TCR beta clonotypes. CMV carriers having the relevant HLA were flagged by cumulative public TCR beta family frequency.

V dropped 0 bases and J dropped 11; count of bases not matched to a gene: 3. CDR3 length equals 12 residues. CDR1 is MNHEY and CDR2 is SVGEGT in the germline V gene. J is TRBJ2-7 and V is TRBV6-2 or TRBV6-3, with 8 bases lining up with TRBD2. The receptor was isolated from a human donor in good health (CMV status not recorded). Some clones in this sample may be carry-over from other donors' samples. The source material was PBMCs. The CDR3, as DNA: TGTGCCAGCAGTTACTCGTTCGGGAGGGAGTACTTC. Protein product: CASSYSFGREYF.